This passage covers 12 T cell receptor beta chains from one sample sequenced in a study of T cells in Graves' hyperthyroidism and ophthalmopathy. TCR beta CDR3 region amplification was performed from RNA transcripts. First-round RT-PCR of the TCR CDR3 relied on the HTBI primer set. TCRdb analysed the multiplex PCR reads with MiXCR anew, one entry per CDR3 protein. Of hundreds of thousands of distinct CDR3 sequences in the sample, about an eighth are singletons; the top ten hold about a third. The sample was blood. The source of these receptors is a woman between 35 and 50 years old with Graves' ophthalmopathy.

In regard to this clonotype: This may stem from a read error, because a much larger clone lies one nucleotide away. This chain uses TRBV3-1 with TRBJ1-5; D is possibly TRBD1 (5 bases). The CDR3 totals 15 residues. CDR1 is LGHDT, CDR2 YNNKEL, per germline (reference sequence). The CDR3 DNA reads TGTGCCGGCAGCCAAGGAACGGGGGGAAATCAGCCCCAGCATTTT. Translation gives CAGSQGTGGNQPQHF.

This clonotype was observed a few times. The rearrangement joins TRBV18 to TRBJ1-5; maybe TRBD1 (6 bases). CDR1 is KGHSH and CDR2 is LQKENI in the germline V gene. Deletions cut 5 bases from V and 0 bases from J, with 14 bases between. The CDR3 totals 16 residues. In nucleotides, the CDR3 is TGTGCCAGCTCAGTAACAGGGAGCTATAGCAATCAGCCCCAGCATTTT. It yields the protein CASSVTGSYSNQPQHF. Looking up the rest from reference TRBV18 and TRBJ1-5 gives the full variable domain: NAGVMQNPRHLVRRRGQEARLRCSPMKGHSHVYWYRQLPEEGLKFMVYLQKENIIDESGMPKERFSAEFPKEGPSILRIQQVVRGDSAAYFCASSVTGSYSNQPQHFGDGTRLSIL.

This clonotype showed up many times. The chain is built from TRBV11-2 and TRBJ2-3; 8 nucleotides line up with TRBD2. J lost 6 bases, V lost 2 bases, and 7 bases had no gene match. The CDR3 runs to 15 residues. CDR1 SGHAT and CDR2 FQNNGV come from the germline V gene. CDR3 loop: CASSLTSGGGDTQYF. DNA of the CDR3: TGTGCCAGCAGCTTAACTAGCGGTGGGGGGGATACGCAGTATTTT.

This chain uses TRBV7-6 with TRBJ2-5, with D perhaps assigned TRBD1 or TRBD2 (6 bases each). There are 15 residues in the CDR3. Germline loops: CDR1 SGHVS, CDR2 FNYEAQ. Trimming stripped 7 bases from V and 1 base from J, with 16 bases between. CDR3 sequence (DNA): TGTGCCAGCACCATGACCGGGGGCAGCCAAGAGACCCAGTACTTC. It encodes CASTMTGGSQETQYF.

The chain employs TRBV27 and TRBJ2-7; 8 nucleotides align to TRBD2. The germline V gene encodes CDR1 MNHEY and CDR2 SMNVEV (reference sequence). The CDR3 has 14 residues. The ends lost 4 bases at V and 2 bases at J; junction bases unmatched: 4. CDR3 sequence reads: CASSSGLATYEQYF. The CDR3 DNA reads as TGTGCCAGCAGTTCCGGACTAGCAACCTACGAGCAGTACTTC.

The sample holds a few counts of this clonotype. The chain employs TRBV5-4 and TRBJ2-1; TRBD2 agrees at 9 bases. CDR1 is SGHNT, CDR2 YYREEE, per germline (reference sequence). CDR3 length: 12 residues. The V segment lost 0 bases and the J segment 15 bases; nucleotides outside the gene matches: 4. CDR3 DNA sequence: TGTGCCAGCAGCTTGGAGCGGGGGGTCTTGTTCTTC. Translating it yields CASSLERGVLFF.

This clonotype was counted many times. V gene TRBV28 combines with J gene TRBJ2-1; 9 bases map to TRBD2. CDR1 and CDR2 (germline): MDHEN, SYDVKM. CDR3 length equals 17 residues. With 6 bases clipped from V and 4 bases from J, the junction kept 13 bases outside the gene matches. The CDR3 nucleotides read TGTGCCAGCAGGGGGCAAATAGCGGGAGTCGAATACAATGAGCAGTTCTTC. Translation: CASRGQIAGVEYNEQFF.

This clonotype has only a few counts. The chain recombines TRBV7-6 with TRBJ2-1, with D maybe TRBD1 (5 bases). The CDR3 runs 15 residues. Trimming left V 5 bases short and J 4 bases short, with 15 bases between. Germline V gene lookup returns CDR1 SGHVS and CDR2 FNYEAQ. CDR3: CASSTNQGGYNEQFF. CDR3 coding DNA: TGTGCCAGCAGCACGAACCAGGGTGGATACAATGAGCAGTTCTTC.

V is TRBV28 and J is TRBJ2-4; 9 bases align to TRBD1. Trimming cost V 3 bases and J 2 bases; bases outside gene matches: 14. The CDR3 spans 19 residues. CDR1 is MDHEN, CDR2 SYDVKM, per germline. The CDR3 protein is CASSFVPGQGTRPKNIQYF. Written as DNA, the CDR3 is TGTGCCAGCAGTTTCGTCCCGGGACAGGGCACCCGGCCCAAAAACATTCAGTACTTC.

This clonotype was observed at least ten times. CDR3 coding DNA: TGTGCCAGCAGTTCTGGGACTAGCTACTACGAGCAGTACTTC. It encodes CASSSGTSYYEQYF. The chain uses TRBV12-3 or TRBV12-4 and TRBJ2-7, with 9 positions matching TRBD2. The CDR3 extends over 14 amino acids. J gave up 3 bases and V 4 bases, and 4 bases lay outside the gene matches.

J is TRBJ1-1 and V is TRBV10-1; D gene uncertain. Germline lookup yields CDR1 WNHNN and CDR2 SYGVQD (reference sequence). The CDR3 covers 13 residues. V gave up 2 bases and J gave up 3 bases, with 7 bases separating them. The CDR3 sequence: CASSENGDTEAFF. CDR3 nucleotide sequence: TGCGCCAGCAGTGAGAACGGGGACACTGAAGCTTTCTTT.

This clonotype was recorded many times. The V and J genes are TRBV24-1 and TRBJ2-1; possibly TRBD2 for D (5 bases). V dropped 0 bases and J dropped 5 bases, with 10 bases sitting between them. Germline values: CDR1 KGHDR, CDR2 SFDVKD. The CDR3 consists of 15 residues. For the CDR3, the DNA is TGTGCCACCAGTGATTTGCGGGGTATGAACAATGAGCAGTTCTTC. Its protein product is CATSDLRGMNNEQFF.